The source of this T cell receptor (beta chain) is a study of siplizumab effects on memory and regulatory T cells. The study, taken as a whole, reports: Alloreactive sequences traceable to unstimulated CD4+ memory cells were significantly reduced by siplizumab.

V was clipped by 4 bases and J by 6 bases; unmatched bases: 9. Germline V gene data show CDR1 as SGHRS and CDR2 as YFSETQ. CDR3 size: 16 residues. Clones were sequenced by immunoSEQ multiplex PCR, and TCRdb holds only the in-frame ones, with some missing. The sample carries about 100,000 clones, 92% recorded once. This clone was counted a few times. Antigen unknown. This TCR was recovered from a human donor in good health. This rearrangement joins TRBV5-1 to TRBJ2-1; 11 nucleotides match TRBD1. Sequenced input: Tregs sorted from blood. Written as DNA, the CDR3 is TGCGCCAGCAGCACCGGGACCGGGACAGGGGGCAATGAGCAGTTCTTC. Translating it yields CASSTGTGTGGNEQFF.